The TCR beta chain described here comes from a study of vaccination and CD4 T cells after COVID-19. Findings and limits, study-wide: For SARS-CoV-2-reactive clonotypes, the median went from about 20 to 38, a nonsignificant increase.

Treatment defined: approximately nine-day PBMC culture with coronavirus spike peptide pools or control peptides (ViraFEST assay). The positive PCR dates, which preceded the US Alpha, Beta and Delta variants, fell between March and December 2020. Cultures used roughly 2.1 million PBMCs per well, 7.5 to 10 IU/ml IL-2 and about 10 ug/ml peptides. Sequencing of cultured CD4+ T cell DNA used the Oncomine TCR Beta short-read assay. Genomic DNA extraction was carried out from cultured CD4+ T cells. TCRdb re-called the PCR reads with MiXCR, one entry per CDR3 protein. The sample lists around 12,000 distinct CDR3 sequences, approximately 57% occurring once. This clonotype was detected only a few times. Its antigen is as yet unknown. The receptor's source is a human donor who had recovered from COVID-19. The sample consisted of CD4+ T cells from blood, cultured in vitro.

The CDR3 loop is CSATRAGANVLTF. CDR3 nucleotide sequence: TGCAGTGCTACCAGGGCTGGGGCCAACGTCCTGACTTTC. The rearrangement links TRBV20-1 to TRBJ2-6, with D possibly TRBD1 on 5 matching bases. V lost 4 bases, J lost 2 bases, and 6 bases lay in between. Per the germline V gene, CDR1 is DFQATT and CDR2 is SNEGSKA (reference sequence). The CDR3 is 13 amino acids.